This paragraph covers one TCR beta chain sequence. The entry originates in a study of shared clonotypes between healthy human individuals. Some clones are missing from TCRdb's copy, which holds only in-frame ones; the method was immunoSEQ multiplex PCR. The sample has fewer than 600,000 clones, roughly 78% seen once. Trimming shortened V by 5 bases and J by 1 base, and 8 bases separated the two germline ends. The CDR3 runs 13 residues. Per germline, CDR1 SGHVS and CDR2 FQNEAQ. This rearrangement joins TRBV7-8 to TRBJ1-1, with D hard to call. Specimen: PBMCs. This TCR came from a woman aged 40 to 50 in good health. Some clones in this sample may be carry-over from other donors' samples. CDR3 in DNA: TGTGCCAGCAGCCCTGGAGGGAACACTGAAGCTTTCTTT. Translated, it gives CASSPGGNTEAFF.